One and the same sample provided the 29 T cell receptor beta chains below, sequenced in a study of post-analysis software for immune sequencing data. Findings of the study overall: Higher frequency in patients than in controls was seen for five TRBV segments, with TRBV5-6, TRBV5-1 and TRBV20-1 among them.

The antigens these receptors bind are not known. Carried by the TCR beta cDNA libraries were unique molecular identifiers. TCRdb reanalysed the PCR reads using MiXCR and keeps one entry per CDR3 protein. The sample includes fewer than 850,000 distinct CDR3 sequences, roughly 29% seen only once; the top ten take approximately 0.6%. Source material: blood. The receptors were sampled from a girl aged 10 to 17 with multiple sclerosis.

The V and J genes are TRBV4-1 and TRBJ1-2; 8 bases agree with TRBD1. V shed 0 bases and J 8 bases; nucleotides not matched to a gene: 8. This CDR3 comprises 15 residues. Germline V gene sequence: CDR1 MGHRA, CDR2 YSYEKL. Here the CDR3 reads CASSQDRGRGLGYTF. The DNA of the CDR3 is TGCGCCAGCAGCCAAGATAGGGGCAGGGGGCTGGGCTACACCTTC.

The chain links TRBV6-6 to TRBJ1-1, with D perhaps matching TRBD1 (6 bases). The CDR3 runs 13 residues. The germline CDR1 and CDR2 sequences are MNHNY and SVGAGI (reference sequence). Trimming pared 6 bases from V and 6 bases from J, leaving 14 bases between. The CDR3 reads CASSTGREAEAFF. The CDR3 DNA sequence: TGTGCCAGCAGCACAGGGAGGGAAGCTGAAGCTTTCTTT.

The genes are TRBV15 and TRBJ1-5; possibly TRBD1 for D (5 bases). The CDR3 is 16 amino acids. The V end lost 0 bases, the J end lost 1 base, and 10 bases lay between the germline ends. Germline CDR1 reads LNHNV; CDR2 reads YYDKDF (reference sequence). CDR3 bases: TGTGCCACCAGCAGAGACGGGTGGGACAGCAATCAGCCCCAGCATTTT. This sequence encodes CATSRDGWDSNQPQHF.

This clonotype was recorded at least ten times. CDR3 residues: CASSLAGSGEQYF. The CDR3 bases are TGTGCCAGCAGCTTAGCCGGGTCGGGGGAGCAGTACTTC. V usage is TRBV7-2 and J usage is TRBJ2-7; a possible D gene is TRBD2 (5 bases). Deletions cut 0 bases from V and 7 bases from J, with 10 bases between. Per the germline V gene, CDR1 is SGHTA and CDR2 is FQGNSA. The CDR3 contains 13 residues.

V usage is TRBV11-2 and J usage is TRBJ1-2, with D possibly TRBD1 on 6 matching bases. Trimming left V 5 bases short and J 3 bases short, with 13 bases between. The CDR3 consists of 14 residues. Germline V gene data show CDR1 as SGHAT and CDR2 as FQNNGV. The CDR3 here is CASSNPGGHYGYTF. The CDR3 nucleotides read TGTGCCAGCAGCAACCCCGGGGGGCACTATGGCTACACCTTC.

The chain is built from TRBV3-1 and TRBJ1-1; no clear D gene. Germline V lookup: CDR1 LGHDT, CDR2 YNNKEL (reference sequence). Trimming took 3 bases from V and 1 from J, leaving 9 bases between them. The CDR3 sequence is 14 residues long. The CDR3 here is CASSHRGRNTEAFF. CDR3 coding DNA: TGTGCCAGCAGCCACCGAGGTAGGAACACTGAAGCTTTCTTT.

For this clonotype: The germline gene is not matched at one end of the junction; a read error may be the cause. The chain links TRBV6-5 to TRBJ1-1, with D possibly TRBD1 on 5 matching bases. CDR1 is MNHEY and CDR2 is SVGAGI in the germline V gene. The CDR3 totals 15 residues. The CDR3 sequence is CARSYGGVRNTEAFF. CDR3 coding DNA: TGTGCCCGCAGTTATGGGGGGGTACGGAACACTGAAGCCTTCTTT.

This clonotype has just a few counts. This chain connects TRBV5-1 to TRBJ2-7; D gene unclear. Germline values: CDR1 SGHRS, CDR2 YFSETQ. V was trimmed by 5 bases and J by 4 bases, leaving 19 bases between them. There are 15 residues in the CDR3. CDR3 sequence reads: CASRKIGISQYEQYF. The DNA for the CDR3 is TGCGCCAGCAGAAAAATTGGGATTTCGCAATACGAGCAGTACTTC.

This clonotype was counted only a few times. CDR3 amino acids: CSARLGQGRNIQYF. Here the CDR3 DNA reads TGCAGTGCTAGACTCGGACAGGGTCGAAACATTCAGTACTTC. The rearrangement links TRBV20-1 to TRBJ2-4, with 8 bases matching TRBD1. The germline V gene has CDR1 DFQATT and CDR2 SNEGSKA (reference sequence). The CDR3 is 14 residues long. With 2 bases clipped from V and 6 bases from J, the junction kept 6 bases outside the gene matches.

This clonotype was recorded at least ten times. This rearrangement joins TRBV29-1 to TRBJ1-4; D may be TRBD1 (6 bases). The V end lost 7 bases, the J end lost 4 bases, and 13 bases lay between the germline ends. CDR3 length: 13 residues. In germline, CDR1 is SQVTM, CDR2 ANQGSEA. The CDR3 region has the DNA TGCAGCGCAAGCGGGGGCAGTAATGAAAAACTGTTTTTT. It encodes CSASGGSNEKLFF.

This clonotype was found a few times. V and J are TRBV10-3 and TRBJ2-5; 8 nucleotides align to TRBD1. The CDR3 loop spans 13 amino acids. Germline-derived CDR1 and CDR2 are ENHRY and SYGVKD. With V trimmed by 5 bases and J by 5 bases, 4 bases remained unmatched. Here the CDR3 DNA reads TGTGCCATCAGTACAGGGGGACGGGAGACCCAGTACTTC. It codes for CAISTGGRETQYF.

A few counts support this clonotype. This rearrangement joins TRBV20-1 to TRBJ2-5; 7 bases agree with TRBD1. The J segment lost 1 base and the V segment lost 2 bases, leaving 13 bases of the junction unmatched. CDR1 is DFQATT, CDR2 SNEGSKA, per germline (reference sequence). The CDR3 consists of 17 residues. CDR3: CSARPRDIGQVQETQYF. The CDR3 bases are TGCAGTGCTAGACCACGGGATATAGGACAGGTCCAAGAGACCCAGTACTTC.

The chain couples TRBV2 to TRBJ1-2, with 11 bases matching TRBD1. Germline V CDR1 and CDR2: SNHLY, FYNNEI. The CDR3 has 14 amino acids. J gave up 6 bases and V 4 bases, and 4 bases lay outside the gene matches. The CDR3 DNA sequence: TGTGCCAGCAGTGGGGACAGGGGGAAAAATGGCTACACCTTC. Translating it yields CASSGDRGKNGYTF.

The rearrangement joins TRBV7-9 to TRBJ2-4; 9 bases align to TRBD1. Per germline, CDR1 SEHNR and CDR2 FQNEAQ (reference sequence). This CDR3 comprises 16 residues. With V trimmed by 5 bases and J by 1 base, 6 bases remained unmatched. CDR3: CASSGSGTGAKNIQYF. The CDR3 nucleotides read TGTGCCAGCAGCGGCTCCGGGACAGGGGCCAAAAACATTCAGTACTTC.

The rearrangement links TRBV6-1 to TRBJ2-7; D might be TRBD2 (7 bases). The last part of the DNA fits TRBJ2-5 better; the J call may be wrong. This CDR3 contains 13 residues. Germline V gene data show CDR1 as MNHNS and CDR2 as SASEGT. The CDR3: CASSVEGGETQYF. The CDR3 DNA sequence: TGTGCCAGCAGTGTGGAGGGGGGGGAGACCCAGTACTTC.

The chain joins TRBV10-1 to TRBJ1-1, with a tentative D call TRBD1 (5 bases). The CDR3 spans 13 residues. Germline lookup yields CDR1 WNHNN and CDR2 SYGVQD (reference sequence). V shed 6 bases and J shed 7 bases, with 15 bases lying between them. In nucleotides, the CDR3 is TGCGCCAGCAGGGAGATTCGGGGCCTTGAAGCTTTCTTT. Translated: CASREIRGLEAFF.

The chain joins TRBV20-1 to TRBJ1-5; 8 bases match TRBD1. This CDR3 is built from 15 residues. Trimming at V came to 0 bases and at J to 5 bases, leaving 6 bases not matched to a gene. Germline V gene sequence: CDR1 DFQATT, CDR2 SNEGSKA (reference sequence). The DNA for the CDR3 is TGCAGTGCTAGAGATCTGACAGGGGTGCATCAGCCCCAGCATTTT. Amino acid sequence: CSARDLTGVHQPQHF.

A single count supports this clonotype. This chain uses TRBV10-2 with TRBJ2-4; D might be TRBD1 or TRBD2, each matching 5 bases. The end of the DNA aligns better with TRBJ2-7, so the J call may be wrong. Germline assignment: CDR1 WSHSY and CDR2 SAAADI. The CDR3 consists of 16 residues. The CDR3 loop is CASSDGAIGAPREQYF. As DNA, the CDR3 is TGCGCCAGCAGTGACGGAGCCATCGGGGCCCCGCGCGAGCAGTACTTC.

The chain uses TRBV4-1 and TRBJ1-5; D remains ambiguous. The CDR3 totals 13 residues. Deletions cut 5 bases from V and 7 bases from J, with 12 bases between. Germline CDR1 and CDR2: MGHRA and YSYEKL. The chain's CDR3 is CASSYPSGQPQHF. The CDR3 region has the DNA TGCGCCAGCAGCTATCCCTCGGGGCAGCCCCAGCATTTT.

This clonotype was detected a few times. V and J are TRBV5-1 and TRBJ2-1; D tentatively reads TRBD1 or TRBD2 (5 bases each). Looked up from germline, CDR1 is SGHRS and CDR2 is YFSETQ. V was pared by 7 bases and J by 2 bases, with 13 bases between. The CDR3 covers 14 residues. The DNA of the CDR3 is TGCGCCAGCGGGGCTAGGGGACCCTACAATGAGCAGTTCTTC. Its translation: CASGARGPYNEQFF.

This clonotype has more than one count but fewer than ten. This rearrangement joins TRBV12-3 or TRBV12-4 to TRBJ2-1, with 14 bases aligning to TRBD2. CDR3 size: 16 residues. J was trimmed by 7 bases and V by 6 bases; bases with no gene match: 8. The CDR3 reads CASRESGLAGGNEQFF. The CDR3 DNA is TGTGCCAGCAGAGAGTCAGGACTAGCGGGAGGAAATGAGCAGTTCTTC.

This clonotype was seen a handful of times. This chain links TRBV7-9 with TRBJ2-1; 7 positions agree with TRBD2. Losses at the gene ends were 4 bases for V and 0 bases for J; bases not matched to a gene: 6. Germline V lookup: CDR1 SEHNR, CDR2 FQNEAQ (reference sequence). The CDR3 is made up of 16 amino acids. In DNA form, the CDR3 reads TGTGCCAGCAGCTGGGGAACTAGCGCCTCCTACAATGAGCAGTTCTTC. Translating gives CASSWGTSASYNEQFF. Full variable domain (outside the CDR3, taken from reference TRBV7-9 and TRBJ2-1): DTGVSQNPRHKITKRGQNVTFRCDPISEHNRLYWYRQTLGQGPEFLTYFQNEAQLEKSRLLSDRFSAERPKGSFSTLEIQRTEQGDSAMYLCASSWGTSASYNEQFFGPGTRLTVL.

CDR3 sequence (DNA): TGTGCCAGCGGGAGAGTAAGGGACAATGAGCAGTTCTTC. Amino acid sequence: CASGRVRDNEQFF. The chain carries TRBV9 and TRBJ2-1, with D perhaps TRBD2 (5 bases). The ends were cut back, 7 bases at V and 5 bases at J, with 13 bases in the middle. CDR1 SGDLS and CDR2 YYNGEE come from the germline V gene. The CDR3 length is 13 residues.

J is TRBJ1-2 and V is TRBV4-1, with a tentative D call TRBD1 (5 bases). There are 13 residues in the CDR3. Trimming removed 5 bases at V and 4 bases at J, with 11 bases between. CDR1 MGHRA and CDR2 YSYEKL come from the germline V gene. CDR3 sequence reads: CASSYRGGYGYTF. CDR3 bases: TGCGCCAGCAGCTACCGGGGCGGCTATGGCTACACCTTC.

The CDR3 DNA reads as TGTGCCAGCAGGTGGTCGGTTGGGGGGAGGGCAAGCAATGAGCAGTTCTTC. Amino acid sequence: CASRWSVGGRASNEQFF. The genes are TRBV12-3 or TRBV12-4 and TRBJ2-1, with 7 positions matching TRBD2. CDR3 length: 17 residues. After removal of 6 bases from V and 6 bases from J, the junction contained 17 bases not matched to a gene.

A note on this clonotype: One junction end does not reproduce the germline sequence, and a read error may be involved. This sequence joins TRBV4-3 and TRBJ2-1; D is possibly TRBD1 or TRBD2 (5 bases each). The CDR3 is 17 residues long. Germline-derived CDR1 and CDR2 are LGHNA and YSLEER. CDR3 residues: CASSRGSASGSHNEQFF. For the CDR3, the DNA is TGCGCCAGCAGCCGGGGGTCGGCTAGTGGCTCCCACAATGAGCAGTTCTTC.

The sample holds one count of this clonotype. The CDR3: CASSRELEQFF. Written as DNA, the CDR3 is TGTGCCAGCAGTCGAGAGTTGGAGCAGTTCTTC. This chain connects TRBV28 to TRBJ2-1; no reliable D call. This CDR3 comprises 11 residues. Trimming pared 5 bases from V and 10 bases from J, leaving 9 bases between. CDR1 MDHEN and CDR2 SYDVKM come from the germline V gene.

This chain links TRBV7-9 with TRBJ2-3; TRBD2 aligns across 13 bases. CDR3 length: 17 residues. The germline gives CDR1 SEHNR, CDR2 FQNEAQ (reference sequence). The V and J ends lost 5 bases and 5 bases, in that order; junction bases with no gene match: 10. CDR3 in amino acids: CASSHGTSGTDRDTQYF. CDR3 nucleotides: TGTGCCAGCAGCCACGGGACTAGCGGGACCGATAGAGATACGCAGTATTTT.

The V call is TRBV27, the J call TRBJ2-7; D is ambiguous. This CDR3 contains 12 residues. Germline loops: CDR1 MNHEY, CDR2 SMNVEV (reference sequence). The V gene lost 5 bases and the J gene lost 6 bases, with 11 bases spanning the gap. CDR3 sequence (DNA): TGTGCCAGCAGTAACAACCGAGGCGAGCAGTACTTC. The encoded protein is CASSNNRGEQYF.